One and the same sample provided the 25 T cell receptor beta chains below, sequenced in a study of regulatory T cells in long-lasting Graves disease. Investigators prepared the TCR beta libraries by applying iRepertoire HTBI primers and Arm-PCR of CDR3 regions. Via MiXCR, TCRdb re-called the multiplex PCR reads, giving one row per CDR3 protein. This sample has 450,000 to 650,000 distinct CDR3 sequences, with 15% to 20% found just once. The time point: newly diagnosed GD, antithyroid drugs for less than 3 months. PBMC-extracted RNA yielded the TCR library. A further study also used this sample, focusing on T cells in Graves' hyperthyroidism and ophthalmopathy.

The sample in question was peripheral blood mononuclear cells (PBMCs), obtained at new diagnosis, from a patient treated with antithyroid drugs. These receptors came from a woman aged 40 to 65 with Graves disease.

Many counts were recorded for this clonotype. The chain's CDR3 is CASSLVTGSYQPQHF. For the CDR3, the DNA is TGTGCCAGCAGCTTAGTCACAGGGTCTTATCAGCCCCAGCATTTT. The V call is TRBV5-5, the J call TRBJ1-5, with a tentative D call TRBD1 (6 bases). In germline, CDR1 is SGHKS, CDR2 YYEKEE (reference sequence). The CDR3 loop spans 15 amino acids. Trimming took 2 bases from V and 5 from J, leaving 14 bases between them.

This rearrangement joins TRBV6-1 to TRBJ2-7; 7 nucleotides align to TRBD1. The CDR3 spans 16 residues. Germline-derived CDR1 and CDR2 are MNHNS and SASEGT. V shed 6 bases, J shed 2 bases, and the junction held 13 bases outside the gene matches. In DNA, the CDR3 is TGTGCCAGCAGACCCATCTCCGGGACAGCACCCTACGAGCAGTACTTC. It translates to CASRPISGTAPYEQYF.

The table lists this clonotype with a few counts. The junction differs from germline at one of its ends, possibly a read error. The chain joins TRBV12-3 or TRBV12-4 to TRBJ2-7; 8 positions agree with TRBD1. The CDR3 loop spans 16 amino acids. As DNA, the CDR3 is TGTGCCAGCAGTCCCCAGACAGGGGTCGGATCCTACGAGCAGCACTTC. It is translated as CASSPQTGVGSYEQHF.

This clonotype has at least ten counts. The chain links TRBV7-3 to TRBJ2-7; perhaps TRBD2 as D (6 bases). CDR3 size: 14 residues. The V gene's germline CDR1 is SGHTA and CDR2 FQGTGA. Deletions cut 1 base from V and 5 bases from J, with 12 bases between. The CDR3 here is CASSLNVAVNEQYF. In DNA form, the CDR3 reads TGTGCCAGCAGCTTAAACGTAGCGGTAAACGAGCAGTACTTC.

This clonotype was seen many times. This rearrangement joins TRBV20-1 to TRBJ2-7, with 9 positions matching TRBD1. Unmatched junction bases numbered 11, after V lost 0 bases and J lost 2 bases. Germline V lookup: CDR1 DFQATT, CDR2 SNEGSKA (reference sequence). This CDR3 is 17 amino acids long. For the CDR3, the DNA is TGCAGTGCTAGAGATGAGGGGGGACAGGGAGCCCCCTACGAGCAGTACTTC. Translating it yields CSARDEGGQGAPYEQYF.

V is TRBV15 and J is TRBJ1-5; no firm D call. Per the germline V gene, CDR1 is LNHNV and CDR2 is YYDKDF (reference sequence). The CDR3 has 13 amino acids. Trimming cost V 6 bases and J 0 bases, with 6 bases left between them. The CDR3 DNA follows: TGTGCCACCAGGGCCGTTAGCAATCAGCCCCAGCATTTT. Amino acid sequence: CATRAVSNQPQHF.

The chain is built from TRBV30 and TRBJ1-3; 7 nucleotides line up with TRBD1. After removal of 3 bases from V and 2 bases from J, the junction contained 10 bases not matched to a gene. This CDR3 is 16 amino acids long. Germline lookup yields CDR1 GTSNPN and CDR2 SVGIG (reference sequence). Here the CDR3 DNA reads TGTGCCTGGAGCCTGAAGGACAGGAGCCCTGGAAACACCATATATTTT. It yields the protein CAWSLKDRSPGNTIYF.

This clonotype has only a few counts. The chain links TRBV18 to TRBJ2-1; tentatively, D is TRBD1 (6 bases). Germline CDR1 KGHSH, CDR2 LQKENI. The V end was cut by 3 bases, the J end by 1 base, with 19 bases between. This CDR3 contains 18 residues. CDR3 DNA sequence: TGTGCCAGCTCACCTAGTGGGACACAGTTGGGTTCCTACAATGAGCAGTTCTTC. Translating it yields CASSPSGTQLGSYNEQFF.

The CDR3 reads CASLRPGQTYEQYF. The CDR3 nucleotides are TGTGCCAGCCTTCGACCGGGACAAACCTACGAGCAGTACTTC. This chain uses TRBV6-1 with TRBJ2-7; D possibly corresponds to TRBD1 (6 bases). Trimming shortened V by 8 bases and J by 2 bases, and 16 bases separated the two germline ends. Germline V gives CDR1 MNHNS, CDR2 SASEGT. This CDR3 spans 14 amino acids.

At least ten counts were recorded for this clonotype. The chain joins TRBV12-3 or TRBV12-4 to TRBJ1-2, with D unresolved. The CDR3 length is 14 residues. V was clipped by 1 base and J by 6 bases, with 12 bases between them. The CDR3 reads CASSLGGGLHGYTF. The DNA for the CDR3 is TGTGCCAGCAGTTTAGGGGGAGGGTTGCATGGCTACACCTTC.

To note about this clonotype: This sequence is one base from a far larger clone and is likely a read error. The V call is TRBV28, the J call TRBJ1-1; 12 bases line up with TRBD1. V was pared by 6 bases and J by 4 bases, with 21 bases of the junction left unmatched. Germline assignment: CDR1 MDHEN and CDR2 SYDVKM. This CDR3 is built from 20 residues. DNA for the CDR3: TGTGCCAGCAGCCCAGGATCCCGGGGGACAGGGGGCGGTCAGAGCACTGAAGCTTTCTTT. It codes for CASSPGSRGTGGGQSTEAFF.

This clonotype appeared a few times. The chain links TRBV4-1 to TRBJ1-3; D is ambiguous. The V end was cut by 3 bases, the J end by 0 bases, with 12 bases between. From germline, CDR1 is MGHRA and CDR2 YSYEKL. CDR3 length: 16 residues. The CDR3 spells CASSHALRGSGNTIYF. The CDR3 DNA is TGCGCCAGCAGCCACGCCCTTCGAGGCTCTGGAAACACCATATATTTT.

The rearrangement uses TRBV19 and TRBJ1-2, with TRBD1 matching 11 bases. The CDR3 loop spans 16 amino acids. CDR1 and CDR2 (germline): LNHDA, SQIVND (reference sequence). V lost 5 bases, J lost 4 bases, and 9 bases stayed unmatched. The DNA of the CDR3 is TGTGCCAGTAGTCTCCGGACAGGGGGCAGTAGCTATGGCTACACCTTC. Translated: CASSLRTGGSSYGYTF.

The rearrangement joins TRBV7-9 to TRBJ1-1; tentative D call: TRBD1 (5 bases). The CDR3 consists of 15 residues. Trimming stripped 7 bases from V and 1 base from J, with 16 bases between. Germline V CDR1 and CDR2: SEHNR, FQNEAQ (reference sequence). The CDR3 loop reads CASTVWGRENTEAFF. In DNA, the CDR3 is TGTGCCAGCACTGTCTGGGGCAGGGAGAACACTGAAGCTTTCTTT.

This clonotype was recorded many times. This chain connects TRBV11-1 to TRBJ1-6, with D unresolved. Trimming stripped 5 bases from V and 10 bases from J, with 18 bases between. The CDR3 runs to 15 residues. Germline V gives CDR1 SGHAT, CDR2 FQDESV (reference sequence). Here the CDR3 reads CASSRDYMGGSPLHF. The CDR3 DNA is TGTGCCAGCAGCCGCGATTATATGGGTGGCTCACCCCTCCACTTT.

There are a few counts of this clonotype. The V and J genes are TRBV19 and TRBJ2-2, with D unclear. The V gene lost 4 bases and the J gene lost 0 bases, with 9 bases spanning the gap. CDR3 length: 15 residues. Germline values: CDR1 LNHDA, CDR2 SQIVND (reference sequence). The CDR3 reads CASSRPVANTGELFF. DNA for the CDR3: TGTGCCAGTAGTAGGCCCGTAGCGAACACCGGGGAGCTGTTTTTT.

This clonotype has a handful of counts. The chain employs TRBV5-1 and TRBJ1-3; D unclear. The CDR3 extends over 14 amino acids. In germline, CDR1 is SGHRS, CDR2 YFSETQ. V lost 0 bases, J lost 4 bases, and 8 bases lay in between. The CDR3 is CASSLEQLGNTIYF. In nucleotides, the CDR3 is TGCGCCAGCAGCTTGGAACAGCTGGGAAACACCATATATTTT.

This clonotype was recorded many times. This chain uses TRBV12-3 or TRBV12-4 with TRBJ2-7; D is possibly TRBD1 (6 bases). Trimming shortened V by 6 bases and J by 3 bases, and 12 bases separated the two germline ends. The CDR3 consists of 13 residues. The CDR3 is CASSQDSYYEQYF. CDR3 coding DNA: TGTGCCAGCAGCCAGGACAGCTACTACGAGCAGTACTTC.

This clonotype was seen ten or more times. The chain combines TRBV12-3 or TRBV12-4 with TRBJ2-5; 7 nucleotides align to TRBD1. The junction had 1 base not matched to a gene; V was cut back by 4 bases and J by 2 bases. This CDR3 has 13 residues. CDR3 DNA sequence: TGTGCCAGCAGTTCGGACAGGCAAGAGACCCAGTACTTC. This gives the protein CASSSDRQETQYF.

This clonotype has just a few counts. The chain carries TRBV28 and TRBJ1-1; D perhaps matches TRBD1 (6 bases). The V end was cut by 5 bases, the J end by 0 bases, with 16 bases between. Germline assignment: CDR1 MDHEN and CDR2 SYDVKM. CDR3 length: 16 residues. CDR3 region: CASSTGQSDLNTEAFF. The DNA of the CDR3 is TGTGCCAGCAGTACGGGACAATCGGACCTGAACACTGAAGCTTTCTTT.

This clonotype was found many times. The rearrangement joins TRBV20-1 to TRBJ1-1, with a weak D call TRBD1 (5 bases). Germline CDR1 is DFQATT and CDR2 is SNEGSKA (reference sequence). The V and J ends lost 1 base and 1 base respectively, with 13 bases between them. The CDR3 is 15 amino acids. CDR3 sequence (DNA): TGCAGTGCTAGAGGTCAGGGTCAGGCGAACACTGAAGCTTTCTTT. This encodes CSARGQGQANTEAFF.

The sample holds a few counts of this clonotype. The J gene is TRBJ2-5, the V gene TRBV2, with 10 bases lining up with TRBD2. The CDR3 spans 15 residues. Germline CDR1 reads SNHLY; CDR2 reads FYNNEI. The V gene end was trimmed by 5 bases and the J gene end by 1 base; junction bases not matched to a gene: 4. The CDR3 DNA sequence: TGTGCCAGCAGTAATAGCGGGGGGCTCCAAGAGACCCAGTACTTC. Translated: CASSNSGGLQETQYF.

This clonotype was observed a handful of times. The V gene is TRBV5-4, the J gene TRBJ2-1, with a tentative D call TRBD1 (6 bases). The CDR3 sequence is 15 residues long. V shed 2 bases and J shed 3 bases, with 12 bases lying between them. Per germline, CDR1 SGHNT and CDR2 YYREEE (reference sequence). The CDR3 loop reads CASSFRDNNYNEQFF. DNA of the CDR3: TGTGCCAGCAGCTTTAGGGACAACAACTACAATGAGCAGTTCTTC.

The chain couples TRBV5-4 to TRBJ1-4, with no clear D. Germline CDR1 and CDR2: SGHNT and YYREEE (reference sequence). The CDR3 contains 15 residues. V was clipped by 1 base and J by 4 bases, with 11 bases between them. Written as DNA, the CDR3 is TGTGCCAGCAGCTTGTCGGTACAGAGTAATGAAAAACTGTTTTTT. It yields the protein CASSLSVQSNEKLFF.

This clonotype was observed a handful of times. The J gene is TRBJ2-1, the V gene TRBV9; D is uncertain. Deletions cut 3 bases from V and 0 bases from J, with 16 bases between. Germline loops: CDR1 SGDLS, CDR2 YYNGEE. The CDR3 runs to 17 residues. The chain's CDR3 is CASSASWASSSYNEQFF. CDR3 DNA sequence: TGTGCCAGCAGCGCCTCTTGGGCGTCGAGCTCCTACAATGAGCAGTTCTTC.